The 5 T cell receptor beta chains reported below all come from one sample, sequenced in a study of regulatory T cells in long-lasting Graves disease. This sample's time point: persistent/refractory GD, antithyroid drugs over 5 years with positive TRAb. The authors made the TCR library using RNA they extracted from PBMCs. Arm-PCR of CDR3 regions with iRepertoire HTBI primers generated TCR beta libraries. MiXCR, run by TCRdb on the multiplex PCR reads, gives a single entry per CDR3 protein. The data show around 450,000 distinct CDR3 sequences, with about 22% seen just once and more than 6% held by the top ten. The source material was peripheral blood mononuclear cells (PBMCs), sampled when the disease was refractory, from a patient treated with antithyroid drugs. These receptors were taken from a female donor with Graves disease.

In its sample, this clonotype was seen many times. This chain uses TRBV7-2 with TRBJ2-5, with D perhaps TRBD2 (5 bases). Germline assignment: CDR1 SGHTA and CDR2 FQGNSA. The CDR3 totals 15 residues. Trimming shortened V by 4 bases and J by 5 bases, and 17 bases separated the two germline ends. CDR3 sequence (DNA): TGTGCCAGCAGCTACGCACAGCTTAGAGGGGAGACCCAGTACTTC. Its translation: CASSYAQLRGETQYF.

The V gene is TRBV28, the J gene TRBJ2-3; tentatively, D is TRBD1 or TRBD2 (6 bases each). From germline, CDR1 is MDHEN and CDR2 SYDVKM. Trimming shortened V by 7 bases and J by 5 bases, and 16 bases separated the two germline ends. The CDR3 extends over 14 amino acids. The CDR3 region has the DNA TGTGCCAGCATGACTCGGGGGCCGCAAGATACGCAGTATTTT. Translating it yields CASMTRGPQDTQYF.

This clonotype was detected ten times or more. V is TRBV28 and J is TRBJ2-5; TRBD2 matches 12 bases. Trimming removed 6 bases from V and 4 bases from J; junction bases left unmatched: 6. The germline V gene encodes CDR1 MDHEN and CDR2 SYDVKM. The CDR3 is 15 amino acids. This chain's CDR3 is CASSPRLAGVETQYF. CDR3 DNA sequence: TGTGCCAGCAGCCCGAGACTAGCGGGAGTAGAGACCCAGTACTTC. The whole variable domain, remainder taken from reference TRBV28 and TRBJ2-5, is DVKVTQSSRYLVKRTGEKVFLECVQDMDHENMFWYRQDPGLGLRLIYFSYDVKMKEKGDIPEGYSVSREKKERFSLILESASTNQTSMYLCASSPRLAGVETQYFGPGTRLLVL.

This clonotype appeared a few times. This chain joins TRBV27 and TRBJ2-3; D is perhaps TRBD1 or TRBD2 (6 bases each). Germline-derived CDR1 and CDR2 are MNHEY and SMNVEV (reference sequence). V lost 5 bases and J lost 2, with 20 bases in between. This CDR3 contains 17 residues. This CDR3 is CASSRRGIGGYTDTQYF. CDR3 sequence (DNA): TGTGCCAGCAGTCGGAGGGGGATTGGGGGTTACACAGATACGCAGTATTTT.

This clonotype was seen at least ten times. V gene TRBV7-8 combines with J gene TRBJ1-1; the match to TRBD1 covers 9 bases. The CDR3 extends over 11 amino acids. Germline-derived CDR1 and CDR2 are SGHVS and FQNEAQ. The V segment lost 5 bases and the J segment 12 bases; nucleotides outside the gene matches: 4. The CDR3 DNA reads TGTGCCAGCAGCAAGGGACAGGGAACTTTCTTT. Its protein product is CASSKGQGTFF.